This T cell receptor (beta chain) was recovered during a study of yellow fever vaccine responses in identical twins. This clonotype was recorded a few times. What it recognizes is unknown. The study, taken as a whole, reports: In identical twins, vaccine T cell responses appeared partly shared and partly individual.

TCRdb re-called the RT-PCR reads with MiXCR, one entry per CDR3 protein. The sample has 9,500 to 13,000 distinct CDR3 sequences; around 78% are singletons. The CDR3 loop spans 14 amino acids. Germline V gene sequence: CDR1 PRHDT, CDR2 FYEKMQ (reference sequence). Trimming took off 5 bases at V and 1 base at J, with 11 bases between the two ends. The input for sequencing was T cells from blood (PBMCs), unsorted or a sorted subset (not recorded which), taken before or after yellow fever vaccination (not recorded which). The chain joins TRBV13 to TRBJ1-1, with TRBD1 as a possible D gene (5 bases). The sequence derives from a woman younger than 35 who received the yellow fever vaccine. CDR3 sequence (DNA): TGTGCCAGCAGCGCCGGGGGTGAGAACACTGAAGCTTTCTTT. Its translation is CASSAGGENTEAFF.